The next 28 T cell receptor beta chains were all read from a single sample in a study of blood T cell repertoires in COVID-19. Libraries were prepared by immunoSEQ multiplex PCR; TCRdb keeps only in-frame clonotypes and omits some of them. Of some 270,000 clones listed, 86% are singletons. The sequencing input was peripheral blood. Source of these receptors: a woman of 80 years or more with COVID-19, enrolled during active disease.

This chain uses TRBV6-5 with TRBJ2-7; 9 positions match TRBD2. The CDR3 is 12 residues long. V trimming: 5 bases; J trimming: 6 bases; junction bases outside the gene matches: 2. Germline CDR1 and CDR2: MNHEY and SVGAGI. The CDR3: CASSSGGTEQYV. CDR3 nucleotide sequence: TGTGCCAGCAGTAGCGGGGGGACCGAGCAGTACGTC.

The CDR3 protein is CASSLDYPGTAAAYEQYF. CDR3 coding DNA: TGTGCCAGCAGCTTGGACTACCCCGGGACAGCCGCCGCCTACGAGCAGTACTTC. The chain recombines TRBV5-5 with TRBJ2-7; 7 bases map to TRBD1. Trimming removed 0 bases from V and 2 bases from J; junction bases left unmatched: 14. CDR1 SGHKS and CDR2 YYEKEE come from the germline V gene (reference sequence). The CDR3 sequence is 18 residues long.

The DNA of the CDR3 is TGTGCCAGCATCAGGACTAGCGGGGGCCAAGAGACCCAGTACTTC. This translates into CASIRTSGGQETQYF. The genes are TRBV5-4 and TRBJ2-5, with 13 bases aligning to TRBD2. The CDR3 is made up of 15 amino acids. CDR1 is SGHNT, CDR2 YYREEE, per germline (reference sequence). Trimming removed 6 bases from V and 1 base from J; junction bases left unmatched: 3.

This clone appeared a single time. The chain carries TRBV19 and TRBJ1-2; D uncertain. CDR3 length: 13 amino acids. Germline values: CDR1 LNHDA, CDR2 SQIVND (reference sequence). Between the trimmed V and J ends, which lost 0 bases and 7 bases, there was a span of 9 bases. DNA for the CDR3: TGTGCCAGTAGTATAGAGTCCACTGTTGGCTACACCTTC. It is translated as CASSIESTVGYTF.

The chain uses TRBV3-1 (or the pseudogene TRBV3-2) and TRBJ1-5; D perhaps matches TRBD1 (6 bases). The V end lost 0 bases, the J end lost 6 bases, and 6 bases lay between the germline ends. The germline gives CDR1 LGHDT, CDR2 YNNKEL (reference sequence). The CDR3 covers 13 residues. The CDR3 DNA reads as TGTGCCAGCAGCCAAGAGGGGGCTCAGCCCCAGCATTTT. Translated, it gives CASSQEGAQPQHF.

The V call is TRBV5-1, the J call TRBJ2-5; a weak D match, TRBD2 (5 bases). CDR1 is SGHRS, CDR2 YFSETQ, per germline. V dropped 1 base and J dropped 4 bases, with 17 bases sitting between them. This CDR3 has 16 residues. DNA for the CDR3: TGCGCCAGCAGCTTGTTGGCCGGGGAATCCGTAGAGACCCAGTACTTC. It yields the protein CASSLLAGESVETQYF.

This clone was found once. The CDR3 DNA reads as TGTGCCAGCATCGGGATGAACTATGGCTACACCTTC. Its protein product is CASIGMNYGYTF. The chain couples TRBV7-9 to TRBJ1-2; D not certain. In germline, CDR1 is SEHNR, CDR2 FQNEAQ (reference sequence). The CDR3 has 12 amino acids. The V end was cut by 7 bases, the J end by 2 bases, with 8 bases between. Combining the CDR3 with reference TRBV7-9 and TRBJ1-2 gives the whole variable domain DTGVSQNPRHKITKRGQNVTFRCDPISEHNRLYWYRQTLGQGPEFLTYFQNEAQLEKSRLLSDRFSAERPKGSFSTLEIQRTEQGDSAMYLCASIGMNYGYTFGSGTRLTVV.

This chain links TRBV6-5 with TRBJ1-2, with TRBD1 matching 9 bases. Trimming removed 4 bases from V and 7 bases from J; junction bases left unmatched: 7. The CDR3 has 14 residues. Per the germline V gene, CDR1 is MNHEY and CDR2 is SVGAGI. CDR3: CASSSWTGEAGYTF. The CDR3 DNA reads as TGTGCCAGCAGTTCCTGGACAGGGGAGGCTGGCTACACCTTC.

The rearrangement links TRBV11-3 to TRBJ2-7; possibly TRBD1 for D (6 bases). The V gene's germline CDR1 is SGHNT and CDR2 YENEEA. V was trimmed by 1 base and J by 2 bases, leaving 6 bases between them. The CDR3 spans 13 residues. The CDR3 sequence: CASSLGGPYEQYF. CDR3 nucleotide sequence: TGTGCCAGCAGCTTAGGGGGGCCCTACGAGCAGTACTTC.

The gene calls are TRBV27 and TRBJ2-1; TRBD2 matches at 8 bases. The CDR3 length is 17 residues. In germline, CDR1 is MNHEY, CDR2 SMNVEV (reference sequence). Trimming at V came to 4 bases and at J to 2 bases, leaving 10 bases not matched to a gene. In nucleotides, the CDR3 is TGTGCCAGCAGTTCCGGCCCGGGACTAGACCCCTACAATGAGCAGTTCTTC. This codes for CASSSGPGLDPYNEQFF.

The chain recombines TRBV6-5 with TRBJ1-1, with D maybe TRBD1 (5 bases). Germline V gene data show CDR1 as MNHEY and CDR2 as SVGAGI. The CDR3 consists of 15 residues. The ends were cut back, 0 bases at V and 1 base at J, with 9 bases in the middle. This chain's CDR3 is CASSYSRAPNTEAFF. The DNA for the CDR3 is TGTGCCAGCAGTTACTCCAGGGCCCCGAACACTGAAGCTTTCTTT.

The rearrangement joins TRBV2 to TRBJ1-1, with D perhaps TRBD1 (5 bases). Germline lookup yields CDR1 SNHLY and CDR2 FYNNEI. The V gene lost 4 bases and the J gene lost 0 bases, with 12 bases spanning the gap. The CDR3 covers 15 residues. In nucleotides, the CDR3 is TGTGCCAGCAGTGCGGGGGGAGGCTTGAACACTGAAGCTTTCTTT. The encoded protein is CASSAGGGLNTEAFF.

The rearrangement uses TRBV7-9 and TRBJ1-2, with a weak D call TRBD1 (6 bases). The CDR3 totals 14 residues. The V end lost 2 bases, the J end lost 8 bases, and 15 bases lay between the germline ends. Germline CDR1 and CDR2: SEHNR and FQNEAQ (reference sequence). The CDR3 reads CASSLTGKESGYTF. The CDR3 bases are TGTGCCAGCAGCTTAACAGGGAAGGAGAGCGGCTACACCTTC.

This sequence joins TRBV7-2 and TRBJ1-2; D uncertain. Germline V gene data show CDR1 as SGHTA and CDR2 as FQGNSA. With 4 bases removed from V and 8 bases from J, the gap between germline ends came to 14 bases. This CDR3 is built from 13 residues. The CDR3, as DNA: TGTGCCAGCAGCTCAAACTGGCGGGTCGGCTACACCTTC. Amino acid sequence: CASSSNWRVGYTF.

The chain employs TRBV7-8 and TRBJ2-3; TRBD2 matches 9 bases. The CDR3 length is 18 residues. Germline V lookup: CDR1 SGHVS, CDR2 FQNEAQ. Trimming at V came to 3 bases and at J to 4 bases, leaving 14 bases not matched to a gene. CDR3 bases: TGTGCCAGCAGCTTTCGAGTGGTAGCGGGGGCACTGGCAGATACGCAGTATTTT. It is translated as CASSFRVVAGALADTQYF. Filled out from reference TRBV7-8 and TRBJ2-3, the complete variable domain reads GAGVSQSPRYKVAKRGQDVALRCDPISGHVSLFWYQQALGQGPEFLTYFQNEAQLDKSGLPSDRFFAERPEGSVSTLKIQRTQQEDSAVYLCASSFRVVAGALADTQYFGPGTRLTVL.

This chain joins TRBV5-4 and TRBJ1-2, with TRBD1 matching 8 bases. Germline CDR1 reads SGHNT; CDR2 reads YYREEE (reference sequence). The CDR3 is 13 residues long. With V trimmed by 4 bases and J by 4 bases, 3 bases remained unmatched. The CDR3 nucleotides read TGTGCCAGCAGCCCAGGGGGCGGCTATGGCTACACCTTC. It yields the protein CASSPGGGYGYTF.

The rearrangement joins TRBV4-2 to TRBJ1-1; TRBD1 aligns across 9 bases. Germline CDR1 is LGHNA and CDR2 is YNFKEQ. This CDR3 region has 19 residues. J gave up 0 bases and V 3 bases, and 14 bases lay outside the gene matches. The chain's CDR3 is CASSQEVGTGRRLNTEAFF. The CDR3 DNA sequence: TGTGCCAGCAGCCAGGAGGTGGGGACAGGGCGACGATTGAACACTGAAGCTTTCTTT.

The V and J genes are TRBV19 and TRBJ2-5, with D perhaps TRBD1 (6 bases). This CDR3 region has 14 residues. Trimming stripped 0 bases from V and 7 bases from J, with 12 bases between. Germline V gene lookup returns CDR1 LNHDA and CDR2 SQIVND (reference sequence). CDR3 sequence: CASSIDGQGRTQYF. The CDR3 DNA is TGTGCCAGTAGTATAGACGGCCAGGGGCGGACCCAGTACTTC.

The CDR3 sequence: CASSPIQGAEQFF. CDR3 DNA: TGTGCCAGCAGCCCAATCCAGGGGGCTGAGCAGTTCTTC. The V gene is TRBV7-2, the J gene TRBJ2-1, with 8 bases aligning to TRBD1. The V and J ends lost 5 bases and 9 bases, in that order; junction bases with no gene match: 6. This CDR3 contains 13 residues. CDR1 and CDR2 from the germline V gene are SGHTA and FQGNSA.

The CDR3 spells CAWSSLRGDTNEKLFF. CDR3 coding DNA: TGTGCCTGGAGTTCACTCAGGGGAGACACTAATGAAAAACTGTTTTTT. The chain couples TRBV30 to TRBJ1-4; possible D gene TRBD1, 6 bases. This CDR3 spans 16 amino acids. Deletions cut 2 bases from V and 2 bases from J, with 15 bases between. CDR1 and CDR2 from the germline V gene are GTSNPN and SVGIG (reference sequence). Looking up the rest from reference TRBV30 and TRBJ1-4 gives the full variable domain: SQTIHQWPATLVQPVGSPLSLECTVEGTSNPNLYWYRQAAGRGLQLLFYSVGIGQISSEVPQNLSASRPQDRQFILSSKKLLLSDSGFYLCAWSSLRGDTNEKLFFGSGTQLSVL.

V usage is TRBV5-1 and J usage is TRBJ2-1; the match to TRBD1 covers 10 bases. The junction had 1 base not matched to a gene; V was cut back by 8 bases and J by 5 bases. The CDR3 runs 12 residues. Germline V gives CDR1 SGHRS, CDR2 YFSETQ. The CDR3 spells CASGTGDNEQFF. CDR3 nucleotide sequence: TGCGCCAGTGGGACAGGGGACAATGAGCAGTTCTTC.

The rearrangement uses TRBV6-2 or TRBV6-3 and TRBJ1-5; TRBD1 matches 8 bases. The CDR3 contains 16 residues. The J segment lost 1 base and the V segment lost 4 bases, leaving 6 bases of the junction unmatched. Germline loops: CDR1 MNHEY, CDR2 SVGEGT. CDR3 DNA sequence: TGTGCCAGCAGTTTAAACGGACAGGGCAGCAATCAGCCCCAGCATTTT. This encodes CASSLNGQGSNQPQHF.

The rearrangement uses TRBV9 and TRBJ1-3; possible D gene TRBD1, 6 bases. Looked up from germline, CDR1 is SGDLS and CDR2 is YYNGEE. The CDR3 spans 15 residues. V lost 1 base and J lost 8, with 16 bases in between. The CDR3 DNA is TGTGCCAGCAGCGTACTAGGGAGGGGGACGGACACCATATATTTT. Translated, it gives CASSVLGRGTDTIYF.

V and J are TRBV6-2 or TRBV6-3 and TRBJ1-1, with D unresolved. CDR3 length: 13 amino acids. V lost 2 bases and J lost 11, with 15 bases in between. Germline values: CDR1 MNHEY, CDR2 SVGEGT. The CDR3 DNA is TGTGCCAGCAGTTACGCAGCGTCCTACCTCGCTTTCTTT. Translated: CASSYAASYLAFF.

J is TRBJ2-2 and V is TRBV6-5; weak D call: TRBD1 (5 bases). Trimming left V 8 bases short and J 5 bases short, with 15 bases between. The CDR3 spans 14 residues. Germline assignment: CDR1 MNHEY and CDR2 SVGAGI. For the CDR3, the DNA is TGTGCCAGCGCCGAGCAGGGTAGAACCGGGGAGCTGTTTTTT. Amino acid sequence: CASAEQGRTGELFF.

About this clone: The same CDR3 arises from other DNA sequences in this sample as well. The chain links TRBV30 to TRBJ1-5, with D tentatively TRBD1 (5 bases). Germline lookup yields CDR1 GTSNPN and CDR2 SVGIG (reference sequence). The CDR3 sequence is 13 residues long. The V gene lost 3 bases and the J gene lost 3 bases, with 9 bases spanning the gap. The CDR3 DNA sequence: TGTGCCTGGAGCCGACAGTCCAATCAGCCCCAGCATTTT. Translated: CAWSRQSNQPQHF.

The CDR3 loop is CASNGLAVSTDTQYF. As DNA, the CDR3 is TGTGCCAGCAATGGGCTAGCGGTCAGCACAGATACGCAGTATTTT. The chain couples TRBV2 to TRBJ2-3; 7 bases line up with TRBD2. Trimming cost V 7 bases and J 0 bases; bases outside gene matches: 7. Germline V gene lookup returns CDR1 SNHLY and CDR2 FYNNEI. The CDR3 has 15 amino acids.

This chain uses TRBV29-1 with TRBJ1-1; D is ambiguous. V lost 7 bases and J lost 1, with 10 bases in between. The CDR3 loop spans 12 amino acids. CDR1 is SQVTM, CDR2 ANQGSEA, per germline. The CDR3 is CSGQEGNTEAFF. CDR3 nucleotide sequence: TGCAGCGGCCAGGAGGGGAACACTGAAGCTTTCTTT.